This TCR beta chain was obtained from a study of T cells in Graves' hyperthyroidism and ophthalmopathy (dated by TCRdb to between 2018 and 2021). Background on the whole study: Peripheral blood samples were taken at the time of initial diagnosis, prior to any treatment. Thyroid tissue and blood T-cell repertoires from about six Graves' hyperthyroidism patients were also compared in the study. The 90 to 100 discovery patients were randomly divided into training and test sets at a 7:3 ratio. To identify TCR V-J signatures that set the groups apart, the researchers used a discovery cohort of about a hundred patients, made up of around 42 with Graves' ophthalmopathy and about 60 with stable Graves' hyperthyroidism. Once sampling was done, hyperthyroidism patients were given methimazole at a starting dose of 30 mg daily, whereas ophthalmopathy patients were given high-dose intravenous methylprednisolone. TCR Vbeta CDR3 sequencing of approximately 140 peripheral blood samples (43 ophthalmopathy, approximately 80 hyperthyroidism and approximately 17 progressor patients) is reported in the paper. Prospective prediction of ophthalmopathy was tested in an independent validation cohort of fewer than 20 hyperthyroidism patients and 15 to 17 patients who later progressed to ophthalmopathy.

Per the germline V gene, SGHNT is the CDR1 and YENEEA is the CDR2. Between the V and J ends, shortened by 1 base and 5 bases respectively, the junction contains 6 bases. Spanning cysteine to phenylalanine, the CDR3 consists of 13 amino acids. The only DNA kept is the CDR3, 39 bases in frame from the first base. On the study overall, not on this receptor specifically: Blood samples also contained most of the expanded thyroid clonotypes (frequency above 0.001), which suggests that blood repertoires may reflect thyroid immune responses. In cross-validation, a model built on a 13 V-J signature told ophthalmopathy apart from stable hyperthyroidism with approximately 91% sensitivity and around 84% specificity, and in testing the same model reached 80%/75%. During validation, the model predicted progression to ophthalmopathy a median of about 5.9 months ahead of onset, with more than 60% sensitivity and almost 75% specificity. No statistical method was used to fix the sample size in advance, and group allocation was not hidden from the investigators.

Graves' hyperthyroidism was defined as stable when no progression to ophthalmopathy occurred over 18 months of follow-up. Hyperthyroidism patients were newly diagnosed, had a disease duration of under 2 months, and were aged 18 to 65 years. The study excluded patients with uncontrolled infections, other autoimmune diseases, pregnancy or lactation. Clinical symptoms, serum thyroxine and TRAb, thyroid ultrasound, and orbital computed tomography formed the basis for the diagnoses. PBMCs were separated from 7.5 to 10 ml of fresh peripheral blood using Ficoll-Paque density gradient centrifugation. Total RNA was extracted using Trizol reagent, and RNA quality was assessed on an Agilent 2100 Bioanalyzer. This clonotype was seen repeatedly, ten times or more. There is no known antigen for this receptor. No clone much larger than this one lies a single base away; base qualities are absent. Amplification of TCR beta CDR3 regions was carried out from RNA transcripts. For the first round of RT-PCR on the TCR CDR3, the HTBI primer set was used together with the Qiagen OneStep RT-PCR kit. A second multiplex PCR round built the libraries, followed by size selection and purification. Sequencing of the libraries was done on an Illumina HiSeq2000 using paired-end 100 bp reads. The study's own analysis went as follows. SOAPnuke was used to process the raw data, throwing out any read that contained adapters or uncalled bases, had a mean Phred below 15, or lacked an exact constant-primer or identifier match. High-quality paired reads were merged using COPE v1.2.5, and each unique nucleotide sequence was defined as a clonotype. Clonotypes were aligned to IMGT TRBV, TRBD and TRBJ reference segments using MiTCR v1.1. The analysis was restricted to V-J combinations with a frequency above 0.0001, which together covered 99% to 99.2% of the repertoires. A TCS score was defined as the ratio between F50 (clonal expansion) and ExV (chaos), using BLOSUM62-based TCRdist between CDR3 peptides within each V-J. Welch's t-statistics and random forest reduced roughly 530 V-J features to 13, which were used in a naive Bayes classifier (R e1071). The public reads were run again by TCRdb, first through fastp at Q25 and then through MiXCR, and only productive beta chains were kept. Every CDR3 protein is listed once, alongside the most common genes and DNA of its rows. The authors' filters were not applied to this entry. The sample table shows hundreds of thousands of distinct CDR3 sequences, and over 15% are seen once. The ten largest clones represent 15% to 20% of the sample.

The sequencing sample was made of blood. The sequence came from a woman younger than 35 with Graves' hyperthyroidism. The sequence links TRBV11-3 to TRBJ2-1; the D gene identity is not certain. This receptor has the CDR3 CASSLVGHNEQFF. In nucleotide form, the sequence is TGTGCCAGCAGCTTAGTCGGTCACAATGAGCAGTTCTTC.